The next 24 T cell receptor beta chains were all read from a single sample in a study of T-cell reconstitution after alpha-beta-depleted transplantation in children. A TCRbeta library incorporating unique molecular identifiers was prepared. In TCRdb, the PCR reads were re-called with MiXCR into one record per CDR3 protein. Of about 600,000 distinct CDR3 sequences listed, 10% to 13% were seen once; the top ten hold about 4.2%. The specimen was PBMCs from the stem cell graft donor, collected from the stem cell graft. The receptors derive from a human donor who donated a stem cell graft to a child with acute myeloid leukemia.

This rearrangement joins TRBV4-2 to TRBJ2-5; 7 nucleotides match TRBD2. V lost 4 bases, J lost 5 bases, and 16 bases stayed unmatched. Germline lookup yields CDR1 LGHNA and CDR2 YNFKEQ. The CDR3 is made up of 17 amino acids. The CDR3 bases are TGTGCCAGCAGCCCCTCCGGGACTATGGGGGGAGGGGAGACCCAGTACTTC. Protein product: CASSPSGTMGGGETQYF.

The chain uses TRBV6-1 and TRBJ2-7; TRBD1 might be the D (5 bases). This CDR3 contains 16 residues. Trimming removed 5 bases from V and 0 bases from J, with 17 bases in between. Germline-derived CDR1 and CDR2 are MNHNS and SASEGT. The CDR3, as DNA: TGTGCCAGCAGTCCCGTGAGACGGACACGCTCCTACGAGCAGTACTTC. This encodes CASSPVRRTRSYEQYF.

The table lists this clonotype with many counts. This rearrangement joins TRBV12-3 or TRBV12-4 to TRBJ1-1; TRBD1 might be the D (5 bases). The CDR3 runs 11 residues. V lost 3 bases, J lost 9 bases, and 8 bases lay in between. The CDR3 sequence is CASSFDSKAFF. DNA for the CDR3: TGTGCCAGCAGTTTCGACAGCAAAGCTTTCTTT.

This clonotype was picked up a small number of times. V is TRBV20-1 and J is TRBJ1-1, with 7 nucleotides matching TRBD1. CDR1 is DFQATT, CDR2 SNEGSKA, per germline (reference sequence). V was clipped by 5 bases and J by 11 bases; unmatched bases: 17. CDR3 length: 14 residues. The CDR3 spells CSADSRGQPKGAFF. In nucleotides, the CDR3 is TGCAGTGCTGACTCCCGGGGACAGCCAAAGGGGGCTTTCTTT.

This clonotype occurred once. V is TRBV7-2 and J is TRBJ1-5, with TRBD1 matching over 8 bases. This CDR3 is built from 15 residues. Trimming cost V 2 bases and J 7 bases; bases outside gene matches: 7. Germline CDR1 reads SGHTA; CDR2 reads FQGNSA. For the CDR3, the DNA is TGTGCCAGCAGCTTACAGGGGGCCGGAATGCAGCCCCAGCATTTT. This translates into CASSLQGAGMQPQHF.

This clonotype occurred many times. The chain recombines TRBV20-1 with TRBJ2-3; D might be TRBD2 (7 bases). CDR1 is DFQATT, CDR2 SNEGSKA, per germline (reference sequence). The germline V and J ends were trimmed by 5 bases and 0 bases, with 15 bases remaining between them. This CDR3 spans 15 amino acids. CDR3: CSAPLGGGSTDTQYF. DNA of the CDR3: TGCAGTGCTCCCCTAGGGGGGGGAAGCACAGATACGCAGTATTTT.

The rearrangement links TRBV20-1 to TRBJ2-7, with a weak D call TRBD2 (6 bases). In germline, CDR1 is DFQATT, CDR2 SNEGSKA (reference sequence). The V gene lost 6 bases and the J gene lost 2 bases, with 17 bases spanning the gap. This CDR3 has 14 amino acids. The CDR3 is CSAPPAGLTYEQYF. The CDR3, as DNA: TGCAGTGCCCCCCCAGCGGGCCTTACCTACGAGCAGTACTTC.

This clonotype came up a few times. The chain joins TRBV5-1 to TRBJ2-6; D is ambiguous. CDR3 length: 18 residues. Germline V lookup: CDR1 SGHRS, CDR2 YFSETQ. V was shortened by 0 bases and J by 1 base, with 14 bases between the two germline ends. For the CDR3, the DNA is TGCGCCAGCAGCTTGGTTAGTCCGGGTAGGTCTGGGGCCAACGTCCTGACTTTC. Its translation is CASSLVSPGRSGANVLTF.

This chain uses TRBV6-1 with TRBJ1-1; D call uncertain. The CDR3 sequence is 16 residues long. The V end lost 5 bases, the J end lost 1 base, and 17 bases lay between the germline ends. Germline values: CDR1 MNHNS, CDR2 SASEGT. CDR3 nucleotides: TGTGCCAGCAGTATTGGCTTGGCACCGGAGAACACTGAAGCTTTCTTT. Its translation: CASSIGLAPENTEAFF.

The V call is TRBV2, the J call TRBJ2-3; 8 bases agree with TRBD2. V trimming: 3 bases; J trimming: 7 bases; junction bases outside the gene matches: 9. This CDR3 region has 15 residues. Per the germline V gene, CDR1 is SNHLY and CDR2 is FYNNEI. The CDR3 protein is CASSDPGTRGHTQYF. As DNA, the CDR3 is TGTGCCAGCAGTGACCCCGGGACTAGAGGGCATACGCAGTATTTT.

The chain carries TRBV3-1 and TRBJ1-1; 7 bases map to TRBD1. This CDR3 has 15 amino acids. V shed 4 bases and J 3 bases; nucleotides not matched to a gene: 8. Germline loops: CDR1 LGHDT, CDR2 YNNKEL (reference sequence). CDR3 residues: CASSRYQGGDTEAFF. CDR3 in DNA: TGTGCCAGCAGCCGTTATCAGGGGGGGGACACTGAAGCTTTCTTT.

This chain links TRBV24-1 with TRBJ2-7; 7 nucleotides align to TRBD1. The V and J ends lost 9 bases and 2 bases, in that order; junction bases with no gene match: 9. The CDR3 spans 14 residues. Germline CDR1 and CDR2: KGHDR and SFDVKD. The CDR3 nucleotides read TGTGCCACCGCCAAAGGACAGGCCCCCTACGAGCAGTACTTC. This codes for CATAKGQAPYEQYF.

This clonotype was counted ten times or more. The chain links TRBV12-3 or TRBV12-4 to TRBJ2-7, with 10 bases fitting TRBD2. V gave up 3 bases and J gave up 4 bases; unmatched junction bases: 6. The CDR3 length is 15 residues. The CDR3 reads CASSFSSGSLYEQYF. Written as DNA, the CDR3 is TGTGCCAGCAGTTTTTCTAGCGGGAGCCTTTACGAGCAGTACTTC.

The V gene is TRBV4-2, the J gene TRBJ2-3; 8 bases align to TRBD2. The germline CDR1 and CDR2 sequences are LGHNA and YNFKEQ. The V gene end was trimmed by 1 base and the J gene end by 5 bases; junction bases not matched to a gene: 23. The CDR3 covers 21 residues. CDR3 sequence: CASSQGWGGAGGRIVIDTQYF. The CDR3, as DNA: TGTGCCAGCAGCCAAGGATGGGGGGGCGCCGGCGGGAGGATAGTTATAGATACGCAGTATTTT.

This clonotype was counted a few times. The chain is built from TRBV7-9 and TRBJ1-5; 7 bases match TRBD1. Trimming took 5 bases from V and 4 from J; bases not matched to a gene: 8. The germline V gene has CDR1 SEHNR and CDR2 FQNEAQ (reference sequence). This CDR3 has 15 residues. The chain's CDR3 is CASSATGAGNQPQHF. CDR3 DNA sequence: TGTGCCAGCAGCGCAACAGGGGCAGGGAATCAGCCCCAGCATTTT.

The table lists this clonotype with a few counts. The rearrangement links TRBV6-1 to TRBJ2-1; a weak D match, TRBD1 (5 bases). The CDR3 sequence is 10 residues long. V was shortened by 8 bases and J by 11 bases, with 10 bases between the two germline ends. Germline CDR1 MNHNS, CDR2 SASEGT. CDR3 sequence: CASSRDKQFF. The CDR3 bases are TGTGCCAGCTCCAGGGATAAGCAGTTCTTC.

There are many counts of this clonotype. The chain carries TRBV29-1 and TRBJ2-7; D not certain. CDR1 and CDR2 from the germline V gene are SQVTM and ANQGSEA. The CDR3 is 12 amino acids. V gave up 6 bases and J gave up 2 bases, with 11 bases separating them. The CDR3 is CSVDDSAYEQYF. CDR3 bases: TGCAGCGTCGATGACTCTGCCTACGAGCAGTACTTC.

This chain links TRBV2 with TRBJ2-7, with TRBD1 identical over 7 bases. Germline-derived CDR1 and CDR2 are SNHLY and FYNNEI. The length of the CDR3 is 15 residues. V shed 5 bases and J 0 bases; nucleotides not matched to a gene: 7. CDR3 nucleotide sequence: TGTGCCAGCAGTACCCAGGGGGAGAGCTCCTACGAGCAGTACTTC. This encodes CASSTQGESSYEQYF.

V usage is TRBV2 and J usage is TRBJ2-3; TRBD2 aligns across 7 bases. The CDR3 sequence is 14 residues long. The V segment lost 8 bases and the J segment 1 base; nucleotides outside the gene matches: 6. Germline V gene data show CDR1 as SNHLY and CDR2 as FYNNEI. DNA for the CDR3: TGTGCCAGCCCCCCCCTAGCGGGCACAGATACGCAGTATTTT. Its protein is CASPPLAGTDTQYF.

This clonotype has more than one count but fewer than ten. The chain couples TRBV6-5 to TRBJ2-2; 9 nucleotides line up with TRBD1. Germline CDR1 and CDR2: MNHEY and SVGAGI. This CDR3 is 14 amino acids long. V lost 4 bases and J lost 7; bases outside the gene matches: 4. The CDR3 loop reads CASSWTGAGGELFF. CDR3 DNA: TGTGCCAGCAGTTGGACAGGGGCGGGCGGGGAGCTGTTTTTT.

The gene calls are TRBV30 and TRBJ2-1, with 13 bases lining up with TRBD2. The CDR3 loop spans 15 amino acids. Germline CDR1 and CDR2: GTSNPN and SVGIG (reference sequence). J gave up 8 bases and V 3 bases, and 7 bases lay outside the gene matches. CDR3 sequence (DNA): TGTGCCTGGAGCGTGGGACTAGCGGGAAAAGATGAGCAGTTCTTC. The encoded protein is CAWSVGLAGKDEQFF.

This clonotype has only a few counts. The J gene is TRBJ2-5, the V gene TRBV7-2; D is uncertain. The CDR3 loop spans 14 amino acids. Germline lookup yields CDR1 SGHTA and CDR2 FQGNSA. V dropped 4 bases and J dropped 4 bases, with 13 bases sitting between them. CDR3 region: CASSSFKNGETQYF. As DNA, the CDR3 is TGTGCCAGCAGCTCCTTTAAGAATGGAGAGACCCAGTACTTC.

This clonotype showed up just a few times. This sequence joins TRBV20-1 and TRBJ2-1, with D unresolved. Germline assignment: CDR1 DFQATT and CDR2 SNEGSKA (reference sequence). Trimming removed 0 bases at V and 2 bases at J, with 14 bases between. The CDR3 is made up of 16 amino acids. The chain's CDR3 is CSARDPRTSTYNEQFF. DNA for the CDR3: TGCAGTGCTAGAGATCCAAGGACCTCGACCTACAATGAGCAGTTCTTC.

The J gene is TRBJ1-1, the V gene TRBV12-3 or TRBV12-4; D not certain. There are 14 residues in the CDR3. Trimming pared 0 bases from V and 1 base from J, leaving 6 bases between. The DNA for the CDR3 is TGTGCCAGCAGTTTAGCTTATGGGAACACTGAAGCTTTCTTT. Translated, it gives CASSLAYGNTEAFF.